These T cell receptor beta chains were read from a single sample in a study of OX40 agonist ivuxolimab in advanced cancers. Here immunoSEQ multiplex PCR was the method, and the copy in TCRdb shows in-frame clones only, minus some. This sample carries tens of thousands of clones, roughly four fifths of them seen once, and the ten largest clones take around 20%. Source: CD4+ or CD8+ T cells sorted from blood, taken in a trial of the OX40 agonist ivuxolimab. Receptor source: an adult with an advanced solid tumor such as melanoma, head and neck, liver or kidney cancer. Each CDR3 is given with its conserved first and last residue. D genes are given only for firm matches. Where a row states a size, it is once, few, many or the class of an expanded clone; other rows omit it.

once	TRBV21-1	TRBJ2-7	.	CASSKGGTNSYEQYF	TGTGCCAGCAGCAAGGGGGGGACAAATTCCTACGAGCAGTACTTC
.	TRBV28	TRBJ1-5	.	CASSLETGANQPQHF	TGTGCCAGCAGTTTAGAGACCGGAGCAAATCAGCCCCAGCATTTT
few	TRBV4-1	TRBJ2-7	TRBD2	CASSQGVLSGRLGVEQYF	TGCGCCAGCAGCCAAGGAGTCCTTAGCGGGAGGCTAGGGGTCGAGCAGTACTTC
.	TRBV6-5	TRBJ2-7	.	CASSLLGQGAYEQYF	TGTGCCAGCAGTCTGCTTGGCCAGGGAGCTTACGAGCAGTACTTC
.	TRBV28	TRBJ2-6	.	CASKAGGARTSGANVLTF	TGTGCCAGCAAGGCGGGCGGGGCCCGCACCTCTGGGGCCAACGTCCTGACTTTC
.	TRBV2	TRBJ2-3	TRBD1	CASSEEGTGGVDTQYF	TGTGCCAGCAGTGAAGAGGGTACAGGGGGCGTAGATACGCAGTATTTT
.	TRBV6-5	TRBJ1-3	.	CASSYSSRSSGNTIYF	TGTGCCAGCAGTTACTCGAGCCGATCCTCTGGAAACACCATATATTTT
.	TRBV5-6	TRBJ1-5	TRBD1	CASSSAVRGQRQPQHF	TGTGCCAGCAGCTCCGCGGTGAGGGGGCAACGTCAGCCCCAGCATTTT
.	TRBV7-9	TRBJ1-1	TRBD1	CASSQETGGAEAFF	TGTGCCAGCAGCCAAGAGACAGGGGGTGCTGAAGCTTTCTTT
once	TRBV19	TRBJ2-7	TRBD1	CASSRDSAYEQYF	TGTGCCAGTAGCCGGGACAGTGCTTACGAGCAGTACTTC
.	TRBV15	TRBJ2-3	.	CATSRDRQGGTDTQYF	TGTGCCACCAGCAGAGATCGGCAGGGGGGGACAGATACGCAGTATTTT
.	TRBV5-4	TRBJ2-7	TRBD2	CASSSSGYSYEQYF	TGTGCCAGCAGCAGTAGCGGGTACTCCTACGAGCAGTACTTC
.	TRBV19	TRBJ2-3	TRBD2	CASSAPGLAEYF	TGTGCCAGTAGTGCCCCGGGACTAGCAGAGTATTTT
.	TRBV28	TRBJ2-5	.	CASKIPIGTQYF	TGTGCCAGCAAAATCCCTATCGGGACCCAGTACTTC
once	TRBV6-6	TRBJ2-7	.	CASRQERYEQYF	TGTGCCAGCAGGCAGGAACGTTACGAGCAGTACTTC
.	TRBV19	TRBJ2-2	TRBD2	CASKGGGGALGGELFF	TGTGCCAGTAAAGGTGGCGGGGGGGCTTTAGGCGGGGAGCTGTTTTTT
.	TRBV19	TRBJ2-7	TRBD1	CASSLRQGPYEQYF	TGTGCCAGTTCCCTAAGACAGGGACCCTACGAGCAGTACTTC
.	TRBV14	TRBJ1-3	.	CASREGTTGNTIYF	TGTGCCAGCAGAGAGGGGACAACTGGAAACACCATATATTTT
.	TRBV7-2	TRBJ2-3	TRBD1	CASSQGQGGDTRYF	TGTGCCAGCAGCCAAGGACAGGGGGGAGATACGCGGTATTTT
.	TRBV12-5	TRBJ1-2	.	CASGLALVGVGFYGYTF	TGTGCTAGTGGTTTGGCCCTGGTAGGGGTAGGTTTCTATGGCTACACCTTC
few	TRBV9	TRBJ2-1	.	CASSLSGDYNEQFF	TGTGCCAGCAGCCTCTCCGGGGACTACAATGAGCAGTTCTTC
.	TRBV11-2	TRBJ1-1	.	CASSQGLSGEAFF	TGTGCCAGCAGCCAGGGGTTGTCGGGTGAAGCTTTCTTT
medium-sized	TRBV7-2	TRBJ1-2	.	CASSDLDRMAGYTF	TGTGCCAGCAGTGACCTAGACAGGATGGCTGGCTACACCTTC
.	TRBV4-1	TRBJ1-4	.	CASSLQDRFNEKLFF	TGCGCCAGCAGCCTCCAGGACAGATTTAATGAAAAACTGTTTTTT
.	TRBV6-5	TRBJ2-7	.	CASSYSLGPYEQYF	TGTGCCAGCAGTTACTCTTTGGGCCCCTACGAGCAGTACTTC
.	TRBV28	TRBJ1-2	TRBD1	CASSLVRRGRGYTF	TGTGCCAGCAGTTTGGTTCGAAGGGGGCGCGGCTACACCTTC
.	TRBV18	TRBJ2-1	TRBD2	CASSPPNLAGYYNEQFF	TGTGCCAGCTCACCACCGAATCTAGCGGGATACTACAATGAGCAGTTCTTC
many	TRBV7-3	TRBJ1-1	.	CASSLYGDTEAFF	TGTGCCAGCAGCTTATACGGGGACACTGAAGCTTTCTTT